Below are 22 T cell receptor beta chains sequenced from a single sample in a study of blood T cell repertoires in COVID-19. Some clones are missing from TCRdb's copy, which holds only in-frame ones; the method was immunoSEQ multiplex PCR. The repertoire holds roughly 40,000 clones, with 75% to 90% as singletons. Sequenced material: peripheral blood. The receptors originated from a man aged 25-40 years with active or convalescent COVID-19.

The chain is built from TRBV5-6 and TRBJ2-2; 7 positions match TRBD2. Germline loops: CDR1 SGHDT, CDR2 YYEEEE. Trimming cost V 0 bases and J 6 bases; bases outside gene matches: 8. The CDR3 loop spans 16 amino acids. Here the CDR3 reads CASSLEAGVTPGELFF. CDR3 sequence (DNA): TGTGCCAGCAGCTTGGAGGCGGGAGTGACTCCCGGGGAGCTGTTTTTT.

The chain uses TRBV27 and TRBJ2-5; TRBD2 matches 7 bases. CDR1 and CDR2 from the germline V gene are MNHEY and SMNVEV (reference sequence). V lost 1 base to trimming and J lost 1 base; unmatched junction nucleotides: 6. The CDR3 spans 16 residues. For the CDR3, the DNA is TGTGCCAGCAGTTTATTGGTCGGCGGGGGCCAAGAGACCCAGTACTTC. Residues: CASSLLVGGGQETQYF.

This rearrangement joins TRBV2 to TRBJ1-1; 9 bases match TRBD1. CDR1 and CDR2 (germline): SNHLY, FYNNEI. The junction had 6 bases not matched to a gene; V was cut back by 8 bases and J by 2 bases. The CDR3 is made up of 14 amino acids. CDR3 in DNA: TGTGCCAGCGGGCCGGACAGGGGAAACACTGAAGCTTTCTTT. Translated, it gives CASGPDRGNTEAFF. The whole variable domain, remainder taken from reference TRBV2 and TRBJ1-1, is EPEVTQTPSHQVTQMGQEVILRCVPISNHLYFYWYRQILGQKVEFLVSFYNNEISEKSEIFDDQFSVERPDGSNFTLKIRSTKLEDSAMYFCASGPDRGNTEAFFGQGTRLTVV.

The gene calls are TRBV19 and TRBJ2-5; 8 bases map to TRBD1. The germline gives CDR1 LNHDA, CDR2 SQIVND (reference sequence). The V and J ends lost 2 bases and 5 bases, in that order; junction bases with no gene match: 1. The CDR3 runs 13 residues. The CDR3 protein is CASSINRGETQYF. CDR3 sequence (DNA): TGTGCCAGTAGTATAAACAGGGGGGAGACCCAGTACTTC.

The chain combines TRBV24-1 with TRBJ2-1; TRBD2 matches 12 bases. The CDR3 extends over 16 amino acids. Looked up from germline, CDR1 is KGHDR and CDR2 is SFDVKD. Unmatched junction bases numbered 5, after V lost 5 bases and J lost 4 bases. CDR3 nucleotides: TGTGCCACCAGTGGAGGGACTAGCGGGCCATACAATGAGCAGTTCTTC. This translates into CATSGGTSGPYNEQFF.

In nucleotides, the CDR3 is TGTGCCAGCGGAATAACCGGGACAGGGGGCTACAATGAGCAGTTCTTC. Translating it yields CASGITGTGGYNEQFF. V gene TRBV7-2 combines with J gene TRBJ2-1; 11 positions agree with TRBD1. Trimming cost V 8 bases and J 3 bases; bases outside gene matches: 9. The V gene's germline CDR1 is SGHTA and CDR2 FQGNSA. This CDR3 has 16 amino acids.

V usage is TRBV4-1 and J usage is TRBJ2-1; D remains unclear. CDR1 MGHRA and CDR2 YSYEKL come from the germline V gene. V lost 0 bases to trimming and J lost 4 bases, with 10 bases between them. This CDR3 comprises 15 residues. CDR3 sequence: CASSQEMAGYNEQFF. The CDR3, as DNA: TGCGCCAGCAGCCAAGAAATGGCAGGTTACAATGAGCAGTTCTTC.

This rearrangement joins TRBV24-1 to TRBJ2-3; the D gene is possibly TRBD1 (6 bases). The CDR3 length is 16 residues. Germline V gene sequence: CDR1 KGHDR, CDR2 SFDVKD. V was cut by 3 bases and J by 1 base, with 13 bases left in between. Here the CDR3 DNA reads TGTGCCACCAGTGATCCAGGGGTTGAGGGCACAGATACGCAGTATTTT. Translation gives CATSDPGVEGTDTQYF.

The V gene is TRBV5-1, the J gene TRBJ1-1, with 7 bases that match TRBD1. The CDR3 spans 15 residues. The V segment lost 0 bases and the J segment 2 bases; nucleotides outside the gene matches: 4. CDR1 is SGHRS and CDR2 is YFSETQ in the germline V gene. This CDR3 is CASSLGQGTNTEAFF. Here the CDR3 DNA reads TGCGCCAGCAGCTTGGGACAGGGTACAAACACTGAAGCTTTCTTT. Based on the CDR3 plus reference TRBV5-1 and TRBJ1-1, the full variable domain is KAGVTQTPRYLIKTRGQQVTLSCSPISGHRSVSWYQQTPGQGLQFLFEYFSETQRNKGNFPGRFSGRQFSNSRSEMNVSTLELGDSALYLCASSLGQGTNTEAFFGQGTRLTVV.

The chain joins TRBV19 to TRBJ1-4, with 8 bases that match TRBD1. CDR1 and CDR2 from the germline V gene are LNHDA and SQIVND (reference sequence). The CDR3 is made up of 17 amino acids. V shed 3 bases and J 0 bases; nucleotides not matched to a gene: 6. The CDR3: CASSILGQGPTNEKLFF. The CDR3 DNA sequence: TGTGCCAGTAGTATTCTAGGACAGGGTCCAACTAATGAAAAACTGTTTTTT.

This chain connects TRBV30 to TRBJ2-1; the match to TRBD2 covers 12 bases. Unmatched junction bases numbered 11, after V lost 5 bases and J lost 0 bases. Germline loops: CDR1 GTSNPN, CDR2 SVGIG (reference sequence). The CDR3 is 18 residues long. The CDR3 here is CAWGGLAGSLSSYNEQFF. The CDR3 coding sequence is TGTGCCTGGGGGGGACTAGCGGGTTCTTTGAGCTCCTACAATGAGCAGTTCTTC.

This CDR3 reads CASSYGASYEQYV. The CDR3 bases are TGTGCCAGCAGTTACGGGGCCTCCTACGAGCAGTACGTC. V is TRBV6-6 and J is TRBJ2-7, with D possibly TRBD1 on 5 matching bases. CDR1 and CDR2 (germline): MNHNY, SVGAGI (reference sequence). V lost 2 bases to trimming and J lost 0 bases, with 5 bases between them. The CDR3 is 13 amino acids.

The chain joins TRBV2 to TRBJ1-1, with D possibly matching TRBD1 (6 bases). Germline CDR1 is SNHLY and CDR2 is FYNNEI. The CDR3 runs 12 residues. V lost 11 bases, J lost 5 bases, and 15 bases lay in between. The CDR3 reads CALVQGQTEAFF. The DNA for the CDR3 is TGTGCCCTCGTGCAGGGGCAGACTGAAGCTTTCTTT.

The V and J genes are TRBV29-1 and TRBJ1-2; a weak D match, TRBD1 (6 bases). Germline values: CDR1 SQVTM, CDR2 ANQGSEA. V was pared by 1 base and J by 7 bases, with 13 bases between. The CDR3 runs 13 residues. CDR3 DNA sequence: TGCAGCGTTGAAGGAGGGGGTTCCGGTGGCTACACCTTC. Its protein is CSVEGGGSGGYTF.

The J gene is TRBJ1-3, the V gene TRBV3-1 (or the pseudogene TRBV3-2); the D gene is possibly TRBD1 (6 bases). V gave up 3 bases and J gave up 3 bases, with 12 bases separating them. The CDR3 is 15 residues long. The germline V gene encodes CDR1 LGHDT and CDR2 YNNKEL (reference sequence). CDR3 sequence (DNA): TGTGCCAGCAGCCAGTTCACAGGGCGTGGAAACACCATATATTTT. This sequence encodes CASSQFTGRGNTIYF.

The J gene is TRBJ2-2, the V gene TRBV5-5; 8 bases fit TRBD1. Germline lookup yields CDR1 SGHKS and CDR2 YYEKEE (reference sequence). Trimming at V came to 4 bases and at J to 5 bases, leaving 4 bases not matched to a gene. The CDR3 is made up of 14 amino acids. CDR3: CASSPDRVTGELFF. In DNA, the CDR3 is TGTGCCAGCAGCCCGGACAGGGTGACCGGGGAGCTGTTTTTT.

The V call is TRBV25-1, the J call TRBJ1-1; no reliable D call. Germline V gene data show CDR1 as MGHDK and CDR2 as SYGVNS. This CDR3 is built from 17 residues. V was pared by 3 bases and J by 0 bases, with 17 bases between. CDR3 in amino acids: CASSESGVSKMNTEAFF. In DNA, the CDR3 is TGTGCCAGCAGTGAGTCCGGGGTCTCGAAAATGAACACTGAAGCTTTCTTT.

The chain uses TRBV5-1 and TRBJ1-5; D remains ambiguous. Germline loops: CDR1 SGHRS, CDR2 YFSETQ. This CDR3 has 18 amino acids. V was trimmed by 0 bases and J by 0 bases, leaving 16 bases between them. The CDR3 DNA is TGCGCCAGCAGCTTGGTAGGACGTATGGACTCTAGCAATCAGCCCCAGCATTTT. Translating gives CASSLVGRMDSSNQPQHF.

This rearrangement joins TRBV27 to TRBJ2-1, with 10 bases fitting TRBD2. The CDR3 is made up of 14 amino acids. Trimming at V came to 4 bases and at J to 7 bases, leaving 4 bases not matched to a gene. CDR1 MNHEY and CDR2 SMNVEV come from the germline V gene (reference sequence). CDR3 residues: CASSSSGSRNEQFF. The CDR3 DNA reads as TGTGCCAGCAGTTCTAGCGGGAGTAGAAATGAGCAGTTCTTC.

The chain recombines TRBV5-1 with TRBJ2-3, with TRBD2 matching over 8 bases. CDR3 length: 18 amino acids. Germline V gene sequence: CDR1 SGHRS, CDR2 YFSETQ. V trimming: 4 bases; J trimming: 0 bases; junction bases outside the gene matches: 13. Written as DNA, the CDR3 is TGCGCCAGCAGCGGAGAGGAGGAGCGGGGGTCTAGCACAGATACGCAGTATTTT. Translated, it gives CASSGEEERGSSTDTQYF.

V and J are TRBV7-3 and TRBJ2-2; D remains ambiguous. CDR3 length equals 12 residues. CDR1 is SGHTA, CDR2 FQGTGA, per germline. The V and J ends lost 3 bases and 3 bases respectively, with 2 bases between them. The CDR3: CASSFDTGELFF. Written as DNA, the CDR3 is TGTGCCAGCAGCTTCGACACCGGGGAGCTGTTTTTT.

This sequence joins TRBV12-1 and TRBJ1-5. TRBV12-1 constitutes a pseudogene. CDR3 length equals 15 residues. CDR3 bases: TGTGCCAGCAGCTTCGGGGGGTCGATGGATCAGCCCCAGCATTTT. As protein: CASSFGGSMDQPQHF.